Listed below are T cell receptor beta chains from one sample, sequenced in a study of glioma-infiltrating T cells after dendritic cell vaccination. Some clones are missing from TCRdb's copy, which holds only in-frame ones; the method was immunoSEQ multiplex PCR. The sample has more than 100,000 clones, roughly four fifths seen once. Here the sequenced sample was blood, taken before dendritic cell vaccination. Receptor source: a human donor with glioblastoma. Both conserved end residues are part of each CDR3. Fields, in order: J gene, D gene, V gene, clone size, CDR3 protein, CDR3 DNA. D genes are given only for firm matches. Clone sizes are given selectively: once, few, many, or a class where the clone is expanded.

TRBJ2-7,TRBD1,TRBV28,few,CASSSYRGLSEQYF,TGTGCCAGCAGTTCATACAGGGGGCTTTCCGAGCAGTACTTC
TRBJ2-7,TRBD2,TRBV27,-,CASSPAPFGGETYEQYF,TGTGCCAGCAGCCCAGCCCCATTCGGGGGGGAAACCTACGAGCAGTACTTC
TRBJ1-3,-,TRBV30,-,CAWSVTAGNTIYF,TGTGCCTGGAGTGTAACGGCTGGAAACACCATATATTTT
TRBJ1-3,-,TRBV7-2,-,CASSLVAPSVSGNTIYF,TGTGCCAGCAGCTTAGTGGCACCTTCCGTCTCTGGAAACACCATATATTTT
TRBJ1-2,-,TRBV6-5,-,CASSSRGRGGYTF,TGTGCCAGCAGTTCGAGAGGACGGGGAGGCTACACCTTC
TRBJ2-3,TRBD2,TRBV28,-,CASSRGLAGGSTDTQYF,TGTGCCAGCAGTAGGGGACTAGCGGGGGGGTCCACAGATACGCAGTATTTT
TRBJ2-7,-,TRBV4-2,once,CASSQAVGNLGYEQYF,TGTGCCAGCAGCCAAGCAGTCGGAAATCTAGGATACGAGCAGTACTTC
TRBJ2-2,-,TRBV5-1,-,CASSGQGRNTGELFF,TGCGCCAGCAGCGGCCAGGGAAGAAACACCGGGGAGCTGTTTTTT
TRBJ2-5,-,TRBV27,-,CARSEETQYF,TGTGCCAGGTCGGAAGAGACCCAGTACTTC
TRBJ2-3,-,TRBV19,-,CASSIPQRGSTDTQYF,TGTGCCAGTAGTATACCTCAACGGGGAAGCACAGATACGCAGTATTTT
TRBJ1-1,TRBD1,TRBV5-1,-,CASSFRGLENTEAFF,TGCGCCAGCAGCTTCAGGGGGCTGGAGAACACTGAAGCTTTCTTT
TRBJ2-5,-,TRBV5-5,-,CASSLVRGNWYF,TGTGCCAGCAGCTTGGTGAGAGGCAATTGGTACTTC
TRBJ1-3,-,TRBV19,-,CASSPGRAGNTIYF,TGTGCCAGTAGCCCCGGCAGGGCGGGAAACACCATATATTTT
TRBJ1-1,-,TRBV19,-,CASSIRATGENTEAFF,TGTGCCAGTAGTATACGAGCGACAGGCGAGAACACTGAAGCTTTCTTT
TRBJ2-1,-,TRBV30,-,CAWSVVAAIAGNEQFF,TGTGCCTGGAGTGTGGTAGCGGCGATCGCGGGCAATGAGCAGTTCTTC
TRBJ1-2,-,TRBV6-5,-,CASMRRGYGYTF,TGTGCCAGCATGAGGAGAGGCTATGGCTACACCTTC